Below, one T cell receptor beta chain is given with its context. Its antigen is unknown. With 4 bases clipped from V and 6 bases from J, the junction kept 23 bases outside the gene matches. The CDR3 sequence is 20 residues long. The TCRbeta library was prepared with unique molecular identifiers. One entry per CDR3 protein, called by TCRdb with MiXCR from the PCR reads. The sample contains a few hundred thousand distinct CDR3 sequences, roughly 13% of which appear only once. The data belong to a study of T-cell reconstitution after alpha-beta-depleted transplantation in children. Study-wide results and caveats: Newly made T cells mostly supplied T-cell counts and diversity one year after transplant. Several hundred expanded graft clones reportedly supplied alpha-beta T cells about two months after transplant.

The V and J genes are TRBV12-3 or TRBV12-4 and TRBJ2-3, with 9 bases lining up with TRBD2. This specimen consisted of PBMCs, mostly from graft donor cells, obtained 360 days after TCRalphabeta/CD19-depleted stem cell transplant. This TCR was sampled from a male patient younger than 18 who had a stem cell transplant for acute myeloid leukemia, so the T cells may come from the graft donor. The CDR3 is CASSSTLRLRASGTQDTQYF. The CDR3 DNA sequence: TGTGCCAGCAGTTCAACTCTAAGGTTGCGGGCTAGCGGGACCCAGGATACGCAGTATTTT.